The 31 T cell receptor beta chains listed next were all sequenced from one sample in a study of T cells in Graves' hyperthyroidism and ophthalmopathy. The source material, RNA transcripts, was used to amplify TCR beta CDR3 regions. Researchers ran a first-round RT-PCR on the TCR CDR3 using the HTBI primer set. MiXCR was run by TCRdb on the multiplex PCR reads, yielding one entry per CDR3 protein. Among about 600,000 distinct CDR3 sequences, 12% to 15% were seen once, and the ten largest hold roughly 7.1%. The sample taken for sequencing was blood. These receptors originate from a woman younger than 30 with Graves' ophthalmopathy.

In regard to this clonotype: Just one base apart from a much larger clone, this may be a read error. This chain uses TRBV27 with TRBJ1-1; D unclear. The CDR3 sequence is 14 residues long. CDR1 is MNHEY, CDR2 SMNVEV, per germline (reference sequence). This chain's CDR3 is CASSWVNRNTEASF. The CDR3 DNA reads as TGTGCCAGCAGTTGGGTCAACCGGAACACTGAAGCTTCCTTT.

This clonotype has a count of ten or more. This rearrangement joins TRBV2 to TRBJ2-7; the match to TRBD2 covers 9 bases. The CDR3 extends over 13 amino acids. The germline V gene has CDR1 SNHLY and CDR2 FYNNEI. The V gene end was trimmed by 7 bases and the J gene end by 6 bases; junction bases not matched to a gene: 7. The CDR3 is CASMTLREGEQYF. The CDR3 bases are TGTGCCAGCATGACACTGCGGGAGGGCGAGCAGTACTTC. Full variable domain (rest looked up from reference TRBV2 and TRBJ2-7): EPEVTQTPSHQVTQMGQEVILRCVPISNHLYFYWYRQILGQKVEFLVSFYNNEISEKSEIFDDQFSVERPDGSNFTLKIRSTKLEDSAMYFCASMTLREGEQYFGPGTRLTVT.

In this sample, this clonotype turned up many times. The gene calls are TRBV7-2 and TRBJ2-7; 8 bases line up with TRBD2. This CDR3 has 14 amino acids. Germline CDR1 reads SGHTA; CDR2 reads FQGNSA. The J segment lost 7 bases and the V segment lost 5 bases, leaving 10 bases of the junction unmatched. The CDR3 DNA reads as TGTGCCAGCAGCCTCGTGACTAGCGCGGGGGAGCAGTACTTC. The encoded protein is CASSLVTSAGEQYF.

In its sample, this clonotype was seen a few times. The genes are TRBV27 and TRBJ1-2, with D possibly being TRBD1 (5 bases). V lost 2 bases, J lost 4 bases, and 26 bases lay in between. Germline lookup yields CDR1 MNHEY and CDR2 SMNVEV (reference sequence). The CDR3 is 19 residues long. CDR3 in amino acids: CASSLRGPQDTSRAYGYTF. The DNA of the CDR3 is TGTGCCAGCAGTTTAAGGGGCCCGCAGGACACATCCCGCGCCTATGGCTACACCTTC.

This clonotype was recorded at least ten times. The rearrangement joins TRBV12-3 or TRBV12-4 to TRBJ1-1; D remains ambiguous. The V gene lost 2 bases and the J gene lost 3 bases, with 4 bases spanning the gap. The CDR3 has 12 residues. CDR3 in amino acids: CASSLKYTEAFF. Written as DNA, the CDR3 is TGTGCCAGCAGTTTAAAGTACACTGAAGCTTTCTTT.

Ten or more counts support this clonotype. The chain has TRBV6-2 or TRBV6-3 and TRBJ2-3; D gene unclear. Trimming shortened V by 5 bases and J by 2 bases, and 8 bases separated the two germline ends. CDR1 is MNHEY, CDR2 SVGEGT, per germline. The CDR3 runs to 13 residues. CDR3 sequence: CASSRPFTDTQYF. CDR3 in DNA: TGTGCCAGCAGTCGACCCTTCACAGATACGCAGTATTTT.

This clonotype was picked up many times. The junction differs from germline at one of its ends, possibly a read error. This chain connects TRBV3-1 to TRBJ2-7; D is ambiguous. The CDR3 consists of 11 residues. Germline CDR1 and CDR2: LGHDT and YNNKEL (reference sequence). CDR3 coding DNA: TGTGCCAGCAGCCAAGGGTACGCGCAGTACTTC. Amino acid sequence: CASSQGYAQYF.

This clonotype was seen many times. The chain recombines TRBV2 with TRBJ2-7; no clear D. CDR1 is SNHLY, CDR2 FYNNEI, per germline. CDR3 length equals 15 residues. Trimming pared 4 bases from V and 4 bases from J, leaving 17 bases between. The CDR3 coding sequence is TGTGCCAGCAGTGTGGGGTCCTCCCCCGGATACGAGCAGTACTTC. Protein: CASSVGSSPGYEQYF.

This clonotype was detected many times. The chain joins TRBV28 to TRBJ2-1; a possible D gene is TRBD2 (9 bases). The germline V gene has CDR1 MDHEN and CDR2 SYDVKM. CDR3 length: 20 amino acids. Trimming left V 8 bases short and J 8 bases short, with 37 bases between. The CDR3 reads CASLPLDRGLTSGGVDEQFF. The CDR3 DNA sequence: TGTGCCAGCCTCCCCCTTGACAGGGGATTGACTAGCGGAGGGGTCGATGAGCAGTTCTTC.

This clonotype came up many times. V is TRBV28 and J is TRBJ1-5; no definite D call. The V gene's germline CDR1 is MDHEN and CDR2 SYDVKM. Trimming pared 3 bases from V and 5 bases from J, leaving 8 bases between. The CDR3 length is 13 residues. CDR3 DNA sequence: TGTGCCAGCAGTTTCGTTGCCGATCAGCCCCAGCATTTT. This codes for CASSFVADQPQHF.

There are a few counts of this clonotype. This chain joins TRBV6-1 and TRBJ1-3; D unresolved. This CDR3 is built from 16 residues. From germline, CDR1 is MNHNS and CDR2 SASEGT. V gave up 0 bases and J gave up 0 bases, with 9 bases separating them. The CDR3 sequence: CASSEALDFSGNTIYF. The CDR3 DNA reads as TGTGCCAGCAGTGAAGCATTGGACTTCTCTGGAAACACCATATATTTT.

Ten or more counts support this clonotype. V gene TRBV12-3 or TRBV12-4 combines with J gene TRBJ2-5; 7 positions match TRBD2. The V and J ends lost 3 bases and 5 bases, in that order; junction bases with no gene match: 12. The CDR3 is 16 residues long. CDR3 sequence: CASSFFELLAKETQYF. In nucleotides, the CDR3 is TGTGCCAGCAGTTTTTTCGAATTACTAGCGAAGGAGACCCAGTACTTC.

In this sample, this clonotype turned up many times. V is TRBV7-3 and J is TRBJ2-5, with TRBD2 identical over 8 bases. Germline loops: CDR1 SGHTA, CDR2 FQGTGA. V gave up 5 bases and J gave up 5 bases; unmatched junction bases: 7. This CDR3 spans 14 amino acids. The CDR3 protein is CASSRGLAGETQYF. DNA for the CDR3: TGTGCCAGCAGCCGTGGACTAGCAGGCGAGACCCAGTACTTC. Together with reference TRBV7-3 and TRBJ2-5, the CDR3 gives the full variable domain: GAGVSQTPSNKVTEKGKYVELRCDPISGHTALYWYRQSLGQGPEFLIYFQGTGAADDSGLPNDRFFAVRPEGSVSTLKIQRTERGDSAVYLCASSRGLAGETQYFGPGTRLLVL.

This clonotype was observed a few times. The V call is TRBV18, the J call TRBJ1-1, with D perhaps matching TRBD1 (6 bases). The CDR3 contains 19 residues. The germline V and J ends were trimmed by 6 bases and 0 bases, with 26 bases remaining between them. Germline V CDR1 and CDR2: KGHSH, LQKENI. This chain's CDR3 is CASSLTFRDNLHLNTEAFF. Written as DNA, the CDR3 is TGTGCCAGCTCTCTAACCTTCCGGGACAATCTTCACCTGAACACTGAAGCTTTCTTT.

This clonotype was seen more than once but under ten times. CDR3 in amino acids: CAWSVFPPGIRTDTQYF. The CDR3, as DNA: TGTGCCTGGAGTGTCTTTCCCCCCGGGATACGCACAGATACGCAGTATTTT. The chain joins TRBV30 to TRBJ2-3, with a tentative D call TRBD2 (5 bases). CDR1 GTSNPN and CDR2 SVGIG come from the germline V gene (reference sequence). V lost 0 bases, J lost 1 base, and 17 bases lay in between. This CDR3 has 17 residues.

This clonotype appeared many times. The J gene is TRBJ2-2, the V gene TRBV7-6, with D hard to call. The V gene lost 1 base and the J gene lost 0 bases, with 12 bases spanning the gap. The CDR3 totals 17 residues. CDR1 and CDR2 from the germline V gene are SGHVS and FNYEAQ. CDR3 sequence reads: CASSLGRGRSNTGELFF. CDR3 DNA: TGTGCCAGCAGCTTAGGTCGAGGCCGGTCGAACACCGGGGAGCTGTTTTTT.

This clonotype appeared many times. The chain joins TRBV11-2 to TRBJ2-2; 7 nucleotides agree with TRBD2. The CDR3 covers 15 residues. The germline V gene encodes CDR1 SGHAT and CDR2 FQNNGV. V shed 8 bases, J shed 4 bases, and the junction held 10 bases outside the gene matches. This CDR3 is CASGGDYLLTGELFF. In DNA, the CDR3 is TGTGCCAGCGGGGGGGACTACCTACTCACCGGGGAGCTGTTTTTT.

This clonotype occurred many times. CDR3 nucleotide sequence: TGTGCCTGGAGGGGTAGGGGGTTGAGCACTGAAGCTTTCTTT. Residues: CAWRGRGLSTEAFF. This chain links TRBV30 with TRBJ1-1; D perhaps matches TRBD1 (6 bases). Per germline, CDR1 GTSNPN and CDR2 SVGIG (reference sequence). V gave up 3 bases and J gave up 4 bases, with 15 bases separating them. CDR3 length: 14 residues.

This clonotype appeared many times. The chain uses TRBV7-9 and TRBJ2-2; TRBD1 matches at 8 bases. The CDR3 totals 16 residues. V was pared by 8 bases and J by 1 base, with 9 bases of the junction left unmatched. Looked up from germline, CDR1 is SEHNR and CDR2 is FQNEAQ (reference sequence). CDR3 amino acids: CASASRQGRNTGELFF. The DNA for the CDR3 is TGTGCCAGCGCGTCTCGACAGGGGAGGAACACCGGGGAGCTGTTTTTT.

There are many counts of this clonotype. This chain links TRBV9 with TRBJ2-7, with a tentative D call TRBD1 (6 bases). The ends were cut back, 6 bases at V and 2 bases at J, with 15 bases in the middle. Germline lookup yields CDR1 SGDLS and CDR2 YYNGEE. CDR3 length equals 14 residues. This CDR3 is CASTQGAGAYEQYF. The DNA of the CDR3 is TGTGCCAGCACCCAAGGGGCAGGGGCCTACGAGCAGTACTTC.

This clonotype was counted many times. The chain combines TRBV30 with TRBJ1-1, with D maybe TRBD1 (6 bases). The V end was cut by 6 bases, the J end by 1 base, with 9 bases between. The germline V gene has CDR1 GTSNPN and CDR2 SVGIG (reference sequence). This CDR3 has 12 amino acids. The CDR3 DNA reads as TGTGCCTGCTCACAGGGGAACACTGAAGCTTTCTTT. It codes for CACSQGNTEAFF.

This clonotype showed up many times. The chain carries TRBV7-3 and TRBJ2-5; D is unresolved. The V gene's germline CDR1 is SGHTA and CDR2 FQGTGA. Trimming removed 1 base at V and 5 bases at J, with 8 bases between. This CDR3 contains 13 residues. CDR3 protein: CASSLSSRETQYF. CDR3 nucleotide sequence: TGTGCCAGCAGCTTAAGTTCGAGGGAGACCCAGTACTTC.

This clonotype was counted at least ten times. The rearrangement links TRBV28 to TRBJ1-2; D is ambiguous. CDR1 and CDR2 from the germline V gene are MDHEN and SYDVKM. V was clipped by 1 base and J by 2 bases, with 11 bases between them. The CDR3 runs to 15 residues. The CDR3 sequence: CASSLFTAGNYGYTF. In nucleotides, the CDR3 is TGTGCCAGCAGTTTATTTACGGCAGGAAACTATGGCTACACCTTC.

On this clonotype: This may be a read error, as it is one base from a much larger clone. The CDR3 region is CASRITGTSHGYTF. The CDR3 bases are TGTGCCAGCAGGATTACCGGGACGAGCCATGGCTACACCTTC. The V and J genes are TRBV2 and TRBJ1-2, with a weak D call TRBD1 (5 bases). Trimming shortened V by 6 bases and J by 6 bases, and 17 bases separated the two germline ends. CDR1 is SNHLY, CDR2 FYNNEI, per germline. CDR3 size: 14 residues.

This clonotype has at least ten counts. J is TRBJ2-7 and V is TRBV20-1, with D tentatively TRBD2 (5 bases). The germline V gene encodes CDR1 DFQATT and CDR2 SNEGSKA (reference sequence). V was cut by 5 bases and J by 0 bases, with 14 bases left in between. The CDR3 runs 14 residues. The CDR3 loop reads CSARTSSISYEQYF. Written as DNA, the CDR3 is TGCAGTGCTCGGACTTCCTCAATCTCCTACGAGCAGTACTTC.

The J gene is TRBJ1-1, the V gene TRBV6-5; D not resolved. CDR3 size: 15 residues. Germline-derived CDR1 and CDR2 are MNHEY and SVGAGI. V was cut by 2 bases and J by 2 bases, with 12 bases left in between. The CDR3 here is CASSYQPRFNTEAFF. CDR3 coding DNA: TGTGCCAGCAGTTACCAACCCCGTTTCAACACTGAAGCTTTCTTT.

This clonotype was seen repeatedly, ten times or more. This chain uses TRBV30 with TRBJ1-1; D not resolved. Between the trimmed V and J ends, which lost 0 bases and 3 bases, there was a span of 8 bases. The CDR3 spans 13 residues. Germline CDR1 reads GTSNPN; CDR2 reads SVGIG (reference sequence). CDR3 nucleotide sequence: TGTGCCTGGAGTGTACACGGGTACACTGAAGCTTTCTTT. Encoded protein: CAWSVHGYTEAFF.

There are a few counts of this clonotype. This sequence joins TRBV4-1 and TRBJ1-4, with no clear D. The length of the CDR3 is 13 residues. Germline V lookup: CDR1 MGHRA, CDR2 YSYEKL. Trimming stripped 1 base from V and 7 bases from J, with 7 bases between. The chain's CDR3 is CASSQAPGEKLFF. CDR3 sequence (DNA): TGCGCCAGCAGCCAAGCCCCGGGTGAAAAACTGTTTTTT.

This clonotype came up many times. The chain is built from TRBV29-1 and TRBJ2-7, with D perhaps matching TRBD1 (5 bases). The V gene's germline CDR1 is SQVTM and CDR2 ANQGSEA. CDR3 size: 13 residues. V gave up 3 bases and J gave up 5 bases, with 14 bases separating them. The CDR3 sequence is CSVDGWGRDEQYF. DNA for the CDR3: TGCAGCGTTGATGGGTGGGGCCGCGACGAGCAGTACTTC.

This clonotype was detected many times. At one end, the junction sequence differs from germline, possibly due to a read error. The genes are TRBV11-2 and TRBJ2-3; D gene uncertain. There are 10 residues in the CDR3. Germline loops: CDR1 SGHAT, CDR2 FQNNGV. The CDR3 reads CASSLDTQYF. In nucleotides, the CDR3 is TGTGCCAGCAGCCTAGATACGCAGTATTTT.

In its sample, this clonotype was seen many times. V usage is TRBV10-3 and J usage is TRBJ2-1; 8 bases line up with TRBD2. V shed 10 bases and J 2 bases; nucleotides not matched to a gene: 7. The CDR3 covers 14 residues. Per the germline V gene, CDR1 is ENHRY and CDR2 is SYGVKD. The CDR3 spells CATDPGLAYNEQFF. The DNA of the CDR3 is TGTGCCACCGACCCGGGACTAGCCTACAATGAGCAGTTCTTC.